This section outlines one T cell receptor (beta chain) sequence together with its context. Its specificity is unknown. The sample belongs to a study of CD8+CD57+ T cells in acquired aplastic anemia. TCR beta VDJ and CDR3 profiling used genomic DNA as template. TCRdb re-called the reads with MiXCR, one entry per CDR3 protein. Of about 150,000 distinct CDR3 sequences listed, roughly 54% are singletons. The CDR3 sequence is 14 residues long. Per the germline V gene, CDR1 is DFQATT and CDR2 is SNEGSKA (reference sequence). V was pared by 2 bases and J by 5 bases, with 6 bases of the junction left unmatched. The authors sequenced patients whose flow cytometry had shown CD8+CD57+ cell expansion. Every patient presented with severe acquired aplastic anemia. Findings and caveats of the study: Both patients and controls carried the same twenty-nine CD8+ CDR3 sequences.

The chain carries TRBV20-1 and TRBJ2-1, with 7 bases matching TRBD2. Sequencing was carried out using sorted CD4+, CD8+, or CD8+CD57+ T cells (not recorded which) from PBMCs. The receptor comes from a human donor with aplastic anemia. This chain's CDR3 is CSARWPSGNNEQFF. The CDR3 nucleotides read TGCAGTGCTAGATGGCCTAGCGGCAACAATGAGCAGTTCTTC.